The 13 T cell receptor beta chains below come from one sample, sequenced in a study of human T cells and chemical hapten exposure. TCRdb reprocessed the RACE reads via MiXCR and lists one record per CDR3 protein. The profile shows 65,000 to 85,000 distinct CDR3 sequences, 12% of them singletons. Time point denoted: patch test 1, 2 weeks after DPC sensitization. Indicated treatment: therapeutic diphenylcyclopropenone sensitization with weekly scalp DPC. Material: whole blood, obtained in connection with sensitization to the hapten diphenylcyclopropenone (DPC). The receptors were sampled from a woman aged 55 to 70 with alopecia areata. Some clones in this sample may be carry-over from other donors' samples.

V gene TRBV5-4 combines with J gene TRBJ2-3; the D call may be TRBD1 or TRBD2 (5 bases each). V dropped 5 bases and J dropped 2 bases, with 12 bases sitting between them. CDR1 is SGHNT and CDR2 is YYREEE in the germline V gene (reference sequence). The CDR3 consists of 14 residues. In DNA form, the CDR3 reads TGTGCCAGCAGGACCCGGGACCCCACAGATACGCAGTATTTT. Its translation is CASRTRDPTDTQYF.

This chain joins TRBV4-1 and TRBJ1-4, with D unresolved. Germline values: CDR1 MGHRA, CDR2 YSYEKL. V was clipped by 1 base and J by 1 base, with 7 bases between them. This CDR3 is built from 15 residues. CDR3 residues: CASSQVALTNEKLFF. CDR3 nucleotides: TGCGCCAGCAGCCAAGTCGCCCTAACTAATGAAAAACTGTTTTTT.

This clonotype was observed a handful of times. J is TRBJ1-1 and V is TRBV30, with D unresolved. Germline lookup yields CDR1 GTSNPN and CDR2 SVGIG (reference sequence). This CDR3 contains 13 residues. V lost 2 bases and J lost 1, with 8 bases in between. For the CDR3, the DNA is TGTGCCTGGAGTTTCTACACGAACACTGAAGCTTTCTTT. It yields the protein CAWSFYTNTEAFF.

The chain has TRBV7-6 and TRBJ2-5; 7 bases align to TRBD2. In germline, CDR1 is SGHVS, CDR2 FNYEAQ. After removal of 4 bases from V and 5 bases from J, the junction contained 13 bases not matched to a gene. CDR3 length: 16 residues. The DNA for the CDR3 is TGTGCCAGCAGCTACAAACGAGAACTAGCGAGGGAGACCCAGTACTTC. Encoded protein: CASSYKRELARETQYF.

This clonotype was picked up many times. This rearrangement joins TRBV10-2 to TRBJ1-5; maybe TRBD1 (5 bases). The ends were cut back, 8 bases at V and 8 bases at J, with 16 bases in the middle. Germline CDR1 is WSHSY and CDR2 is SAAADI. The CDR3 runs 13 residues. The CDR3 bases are TGCGCCAGCCATCAAGGCCGAGGGGAGCCCCAGCATTTT. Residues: CASHQGRGEPQHF.

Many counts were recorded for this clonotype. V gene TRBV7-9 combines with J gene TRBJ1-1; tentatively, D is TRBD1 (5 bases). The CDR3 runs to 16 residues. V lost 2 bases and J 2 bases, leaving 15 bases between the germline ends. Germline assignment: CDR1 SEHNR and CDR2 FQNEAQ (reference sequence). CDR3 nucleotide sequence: TGTGCCAGCAGCTTAATAATGACAGCCGGCAACACTGAAGCTTTCTTT. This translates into CASSLIMTAGNTEAFF. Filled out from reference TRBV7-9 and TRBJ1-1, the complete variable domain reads DTGVSQNPRHKITKRGQNVTFRCDPISEHNRLYWYRQTLGQGPEFLTYFQNEAQLEKSRLLSDRFSAERPKGSFSTLEIQRTEQGDSAMYLCASSLIMTAGNTEAFFGQGTRLTVV.

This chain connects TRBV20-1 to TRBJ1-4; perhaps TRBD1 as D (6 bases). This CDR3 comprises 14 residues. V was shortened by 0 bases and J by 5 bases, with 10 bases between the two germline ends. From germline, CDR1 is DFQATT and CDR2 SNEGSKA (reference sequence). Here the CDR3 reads CSARDMGANEKLFF. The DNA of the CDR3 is TGCAGTGCTAGAGATATGGGGGCCAATGAAAAACTGTTTTTT.

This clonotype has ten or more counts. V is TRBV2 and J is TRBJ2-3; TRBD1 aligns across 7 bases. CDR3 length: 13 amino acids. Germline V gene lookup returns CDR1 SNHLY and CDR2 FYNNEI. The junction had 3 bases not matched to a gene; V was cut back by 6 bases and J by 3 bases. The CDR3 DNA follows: TGTGCCAGCAGGCGACAGGGAACAGATACGCAGTATTTT. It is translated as CASRRQGTDTQYF.

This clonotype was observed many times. As DNA, the CDR3 is TGTGCCAGCAGACGAGGGACCTCCACAGATACGCAGTATTTT. It yields the protein CASRRGTSTDTQYF. The chain joins TRBV6-5 to TRBJ2-3; either TRBD1 or TRBD2 may supply D (5 bases each). CDR1 is MNHEY and CDR2 is SVGAGI in the germline V gene. Trimming shortened V by 6 bases and J by 2 bases, and 12 bases separated the two germline ends. The CDR3 extends over 14 amino acids.

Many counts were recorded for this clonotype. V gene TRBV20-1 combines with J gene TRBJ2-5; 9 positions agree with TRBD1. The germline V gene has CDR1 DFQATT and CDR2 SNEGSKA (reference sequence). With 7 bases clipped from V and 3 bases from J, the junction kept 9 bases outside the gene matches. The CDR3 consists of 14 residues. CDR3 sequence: CSGRTGAREETQYF. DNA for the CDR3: TGCAGTGGCCGGACAGGGGCTCGTGAAGAGACCCAGTACTTC.

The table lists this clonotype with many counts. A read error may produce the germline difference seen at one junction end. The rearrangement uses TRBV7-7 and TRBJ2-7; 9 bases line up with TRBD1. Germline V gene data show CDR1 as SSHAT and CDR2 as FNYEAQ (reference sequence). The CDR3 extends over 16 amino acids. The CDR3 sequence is CASSLAGPGQGYEQYF. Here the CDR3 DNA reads TGTGCTAGCAGCTTAGCGGGCCCGGGACAGGGTTATGAGCAGTACTTC.

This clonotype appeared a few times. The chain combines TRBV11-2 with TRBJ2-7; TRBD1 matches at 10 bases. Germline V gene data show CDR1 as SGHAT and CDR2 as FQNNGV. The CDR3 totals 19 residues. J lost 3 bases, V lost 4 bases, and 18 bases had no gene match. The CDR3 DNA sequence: TGTGCCAGCAGCTCTATCGGACCGGGACAGGGGAAAAACTACTACGAGCAGTACTTC. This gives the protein CASSSIGPGQGKNYYEQYF.

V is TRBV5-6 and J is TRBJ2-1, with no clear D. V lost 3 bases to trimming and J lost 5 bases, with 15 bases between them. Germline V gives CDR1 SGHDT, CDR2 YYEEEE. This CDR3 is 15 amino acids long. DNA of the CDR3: TGTGCCAGCAGCTCAACAGTACCGAAAAACAATGAGCAGTTCTTC. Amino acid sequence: CASSSTVPKNNEQFF.